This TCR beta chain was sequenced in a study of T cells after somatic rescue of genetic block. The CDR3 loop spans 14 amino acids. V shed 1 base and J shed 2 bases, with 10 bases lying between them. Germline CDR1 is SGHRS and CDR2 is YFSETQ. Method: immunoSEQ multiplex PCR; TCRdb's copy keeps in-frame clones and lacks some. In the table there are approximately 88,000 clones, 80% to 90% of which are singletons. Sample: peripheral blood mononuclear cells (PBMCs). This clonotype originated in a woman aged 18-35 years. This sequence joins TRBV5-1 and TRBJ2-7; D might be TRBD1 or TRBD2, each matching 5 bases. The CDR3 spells CASSLTGPTYEQYF. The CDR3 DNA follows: TGCGCCAGCAGCTTGACGGGACCAACCTACGAGCAGTACTTC.